This is a list of T cell receptor beta chains from one sample in a study of T cell changes during pregnancy in multiple sclerosis. The table came from immunoSEQ multiplex PCR; TCRdb's copy has only in-frame clones and leaves some out. The profile covers tens of thousands of clones, with 91% appearing a single time and 0.5% to 0.85% taken by the ten largest. The specimen comprised CD4+ T cells from peripheral blood mononuclear cells, sampled in the second trimester of pregnancy. These receptors all come from a female donor in good health, enrolled as a control in a pregnancy study. Both conserved end residues are part of each CDR3. Fields, in order: V gene, clone size, D gene, J gene, CDR3 protein, CDR3 DNA. A D gene is named only where the DNA matches it firmly. Clone size, where shown, is once, few, many, or a class for clones that have expanded.

V gene: TRBV5-1; clone size: -; D gene: -; J gene: TRBJ2-5; CDR3 protein: CASSLRGPEGRETQYF; CDR3 DNA: TGCGCCAGCAGCTTACGGGGACCGGAGGGGAGGGAGACCCAGTACTTC
V gene: TRBV5-1; clone size: -; D gene: TRBD2; J gene: TRBJ2-1; CDR3 protein: CASGTTSGGNNEQFF; CDR3 DNA: TGCGCCAGCGGTACAACTAGCGGGGGGAACAATGAGCAGTTCTTC
V gene: TRBV20-1; clone size: -; D gene: -; J gene: TRBJ2-5; CDR3 protein: CSADGIPTQYF; CDR3 DNA: TGCAGTGCTGACGGGATTCCCACCCAGTACTTC
V gene: TRBV7-2; clone size: -; D gene: -; J gene: TRBJ1-6; CDR3 protein: CASSFAGGRYNSPLHF; CDR3 DNA: TGTGCCAGCAGCTTTGCTGGGGGCCGATATAATTCACCCCTCCACTTT
V gene: TRBV4-1; clone size: -; D gene: TRBD2; J gene: TRBJ2-3; CDR3 protein: CASSPLVGGMYTQYF; CDR3 DNA: TGCGCCAGCAGCCCACTAGTGGGGGGGATGTATACGCAGTATTTT
V gene: TRBV4-2; clone size: -; D gene: -; J gene: TRBJ2-2; CDR3 protein: CASSADRTNTGELFF; CDR3 DNA: TGTGCCAGCAGTGCTGACAGGACGAACACCGGGGAGCTGTTTTTT
V gene: TRBV7-2; clone size: -; D gene: -; J gene: TRBJ2-1; CDR3 protein: CASSFSPGSYNEQFF; CDR3 DNA: TGTGCCAGCAGCTTTTCTCCGGGGAGCTACAATGAGCAGTTCTTC
V gene: TRBV5-4; clone size: -; D gene: TRBD1; J gene: TRBJ1-2; CDR3 protein: CASSFPGQPSRGYTF; CDR3 DNA: TGTGCCAGCAGCTTTCCGGGACAGCCATCGCGGGGCTACACCTTC
V gene: TRBV6-6; clone size: -; D gene: -; J gene: TRBJ1-5; CDR3 protein: CASRHDFSGNQPQHF; CDR3 DNA: TGTGCCAGCAGGCACGATTTTAGTGGCAATCAGCCCCAGCATTTT
V gene: TRBV5-5; clone size: -; D gene: TRBD1; J gene: TRBJ2-7; CDR3 protein: CASSPWDRGSYEQYF; CDR3 DNA: TGTGCCAGCAGCCCCTGGGACAGGGGCTCCTACGAGCAGTACTTC
V gene: TRBV2; clone size: -; D gene: TRBD1; J gene: TRBJ1-5; CDR3 protein: CASRPTGGFQPQHF; CDR3 DNA: TGTGCCAGCAGACCTACAGGGGGCTTTCAGCCCCAGCATTTT
V gene: TRBV7-2; clone size: -; D gene: TRBD2; J gene: TRBJ2-5; CDR3 protein: CASSLVGGETQYF; CDR3 DNA: TGTGCCAGCAGCTTAGTGGGGGGGGAGACCCAGTACTTC
V gene: TRBV11-2; clone size: -; D gene: -; J gene: TRBJ2-3; CDR3 protein: CASSLDRGSTDTQYF; CDR3 DNA: TGTGCCAGCAGCTTAGATCGGGGTAGCACAGATACGCAGTATTTT
V gene: TRBV6-1; clone size: once; D gene: -; J gene: TRBJ2-2; CDR3 protein: CASSVGWRLNTGELFF; CDR3 DNA: TGTGCCAGCAGTGTAGGTTGGCGGCTGAACACCGGGGAGCTGTTTTTT
V gene: TRBV5-4; clone size: -; D gene: TRBD1; J gene: TRBJ2-1; CDR3 protein: CASSPLGQGSYNEQFF; CDR3 DNA: TGTGCCAGCAGCCCTCTGGGACAGGGCTCCTACAATGAGCAGTTCTTC
V gene: TRBV27; clone size: -; D gene: -; J gene: TRBJ2-2; CDR3 protein: CATAGGELFF; CDR3 DNA: TGTGCCACTGCGGGCGGGGAGCTGTTTTTT
V gene: TRBV7-2; clone size: -; D gene: -; J gene: TRBJ1-3; CDR3 protein: CASSPGGVSSGNTIYF; CDR3 DNA: TGTGCCAGCAGCCCTGGGGGGGTGAGCTCTGGAAACACCATATATTTT
V gene: TRBV5-6; clone size: -; D gene: -; J gene: TRBJ1-3; CDR3 protein: CASSLARRAGNTIYF; CDR3 DNA: TGTGCCAGCAGCTTGGCCCGACGGGCTGGAAACACCATATATTTT
V gene: TRBV2; clone size: -; D gene: -; J gene: TRBJ1-1; CDR3 protein: CASLYRVNTEAFF; CDR3 DNA: TGTGCCAGCTTGTACAGGGTGAACACTGAAGCTTTCTTT
V gene: TRBV11-3; clone size: -; D gene: TRBD1; J gene: TRBJ2-5; CDR3 protein: CASSPGQGGLQETQYF; CDR3 DNA: TGTGCCAGCAGTCCGGGACAGGGGGGACTACAAGAGACCCAGTACTTC
V gene: TRBV14; clone size: -; D gene: -; J gene: TRBJ2-3; CDR3 protein: CASNSRTDTQYF; CDR3 DNA: TGTGCCAGCAACTCCCGAACAGATACGCAGTATTTT
V gene: TRBV5-4; clone size: -; D gene: TRBD1; J gene: TRBJ2-1; CDR3 protein: CASSGTGSSYNEQFF; CDR3 DNA: TGTGCCAGCAGCGGGACAGGGAGCTCCTACAATGAGCAGTTCTTC
V gene: TRBV4-3; clone size: -; D gene: TRBD1; J gene: TRBJ1-1; CDR3 protein: CASSLQGAAEAFF; CDR3 DNA: TGCGCCAGCAGCCTCCAGGGGGCCGCTGAAGCTTTCTTT
V gene: TRBV9; clone size: -; D gene: -; J gene: TRBJ1-2; CDR3 protein: CASSAGIANYGYTF; CDR3 DNA: TGTGCCAGCAGCGCGGGGATAGCTAACTATGGCTACACCTTC
V gene: TRBV4-1; clone size: -; D gene: -; J gene: TRBJ1-5; CDR3 protein: CASSQERPGSRGTYNQPQHF; CDR3 DNA: TGCGCCAGCAGCCAAGAACGCCCGGGGTCGAGGGGGACATACAATCAGCCCCAGCATTTT
V gene: TRBV6-1; clone size: once; D gene: -; J gene: TRBJ2-7; CDR3 protein: CASSEFPRDSYEQYF; CDR3 DNA: TGTGCCAGCAGTGAATTCCCCAGGGACTCCTACGAGCAGTACTTC
V gene: TRBV5-4; clone size: -; D gene: TRBD2; J gene: TRBJ2-3; CDR3 protein: CASSLTAGGQDTQYF; CDR3 DNA: TGTGCCAGCAGCTTGACCGCGGGGGGGCAAGATACGCAGTATTTT
V gene: TRBV28; clone size: -; D gene: -; J gene: TRBJ1-6; CDR3 protein: CASSLVSPYNSPLHF; CDR3 DNA: TGTGCCAGCAGTTTAGTGAGTCCCTATAATTCACCCCTCCACTTT
V gene: TRBV4-3; clone size: -; D gene: -; J gene: TRBJ1-1; CDR3 protein: CASSQVSIGSYRGAAEAFF; CDR3 DNA: TGCGCCAGCAGCCAAGTATCAATCGGGTCATATCGGGGGGCAGCTGAAGCTTTCTTT
V gene: TRBV12-5; clone size: once; D gene: -; J gene: TRBJ2-3; CDR3 protein: CASGLPPPSTDTQYF; CDR3 DNA: TGTGCTAGTGGTTTGCCCCCTCCCAGCACAGATACGCAGTATTTT
V gene: TRBV6-1; clone size: once; D gene: -; J gene: TRBJ2-2; CDR3 protein: CASNRDTANTGELFF; CDR3 DNA: TGTGCCAGCAACCGGGACACTGCGAACACCGGGGAGCTGTTTTTT
V gene: TRBV6-6; clone size: -; D gene: -; J gene: TRBJ1-5; CDR3 protein: CATWPGGQGNQPQHF; CDR3 DNA: TGTGCCACATGGCCGGGGGGCCAGGGCAATCAGCCCCAGCATTTT
V gene: TRBV9; clone size: -; D gene: -; J gene: TRBJ1-2; CDR3 protein: CASSVDGGDYGYTF; CDR3 DNA: TGTGCCAGCAGCGTAGACGGGGGTGACTATGGCTACACCTTC
V gene: TRBV11-3; clone size: -; D gene: TRBD2; J gene: TRBJ2-1; CDR3 protein: CASSHSGGAYNEQFF; CDR3 DNA: TGTGCCAGCAGCCACAGCGGGGGGGCCTACAATGAGCAGTTCTTC
V gene: TRBV7-9; clone size: few; D gene: TRBD1; J gene: TRBJ1-1; CDR3 protein: CASSKTGSNTEAFF; CDR3 DNA: TGTGCCAGCAGCAAGACAGGGTCGAACACTGAAGCTTTCTTT
V gene: TRBV6-1; clone size: -; D gene: -; J gene: TRBJ2-5; CDR3 protein: CASSEAAGTMGETQYF; CDR3 DNA: TGTGCCAGCAGTGAAGCGGCGGGGACGATGGGAGAGACCCAGTACTTC
V gene: TRBV7-9; clone size: few; D gene: -; J gene: TRBJ1-6; CDR3 protein: CASSRAQGPINSPLHF; CDR3 DNA: TGTGCCAGCAGCCGGGCTCAGGGTCCGATAAATTCACCCCTCCACTTT
V gene: TRBV18; clone size: -; D gene: TRBD1; J gene: TRBJ2-7; CDR3 protein: CASSPGQGVGQYF; CDR3 DNA: TGTGCCAGCTCACCGGGACAGGGAGTGGGGCAGTACTTC
V gene: TRBV15; clone size: -; D gene: TRBD2; J gene: TRBJ2-3; CDR3 protein: CATRALGGADTQYF; CDR3 DNA: TGTGCCACCAGGGCCTTGGGAGGGGCAGATACGCAGTATTTT